This TCR beta chain is drawn from a study of control samples from healthy donors and cancer patients. Clones were sequenced by immunoSEQ multiplex PCR, and TCRdb holds only the in-frame ones, with some missing. The sample has 100,000 or so clones; about 83% are singletons. CDR1 LNHDA and CDR2 SQIVND come from the germline V gene (reference sequence). Trimming took 4 bases from V and 0 from J; bases not matched to a gene: 7. There are 16 residues in the CDR3. The chain links TRBV19 to TRBJ2-3, with 7 bases matching TRBD2. Material for sequencing was blood. The clonotype comes from a woman between 50 and 59 years old in good health. This CDR3 is CASSNFLADSTDTQYF. In DNA form, the CDR3 reads TGTGCCAGTAGTAACTTTCTAGCGGACAGCACAGATACGCAGTATTTT.